The 28 T cell receptor beta chains below all came from one sample that was sequenced in a study of tumor-infiltrating lymphocytes in primary liver carcinoma. With around 500 ng total RNA as template and a constant-region primer, TCR beta cDNA was made. Three nested multiplex PCR rounds of slightly modified ARM-PCR generated TCR beta libraries. PCR rounds one and two used TRBV1-TRBV30 forward primers with a C-beta reverse primer for roughly 10 cycles each. TCRdb processed the multiplex PCR reads anew with MiXCR; each CDR3 protein has one entry. The sample has about 300,000 distinct CDR3 sequences, about 60% seen once; the top ten hold 9%. RNA was extracted from whole blood without cell sorting, alongside germline DNA. Sequencing used peripheral blood. The receptors derive from a man aged 40-49 years with primary liver carcinoma and hepatitis B virus infection.

Written as DNA, the CDR3 is TGTGCCAACCCCGGCCGGAGGATGCACACTGAAGCTTTCTTT. It is translated as CANPGRRMHTEAFF. The chain combines TRBV7-9 with TRBJ1-1; D is ambiguous. V shed 10 bases and J shed 3 bases, with 18 bases lying between them. Per germline, CDR1 SEHNR and CDR2 FQNEAQ (reference sequence). The CDR3 covers 14 residues.

Comments on this clonotype: A much larger clone differs from this one at a single base, so this may be a read error. The V call is TRBV4-3, the J call TRBJ2-5, with 9 bases aligning to TRBD1. In germline, CDR1 is LGHNA, CDR2 YSLEER. The V segment lost 0 bases and the J segment 5 bases; nucleotides outside the gene matches: 4. The CDR3 totals 15 residues. CDR3 nucleotide sequence: TGCGCCAGCAGCCAAGAAGACAGGGGGGACGAGACCCAGTACTTC. As protein: CASSQEDRGDETQYF.

Concerning this clonotype itself: One end of the junction fails to match germline, which may point to a read error. J is TRBJ1-6 and V is TRBV4-1; D is perhaps TRBD1 (6 bases). Germline CDR1 and CDR2: MGHRA and YSYEKL. The CDR3 contains 17 residues. CDR3: CASSQDRGWTDNSPIHF. CDR3 nucleotides: TGCGCCAGCAGCCAAGATAGGGGGTGGACCGATAATTCACCCATCCACTTT.

CDR3 nucleotide sequence: TGTGCCAGCATCTCGGACAGGAGGGGGGGGCCCCAGCATTTT. Residues: CASISDRRGGPQHF. This sequence joins TRBV5-5 and TRBJ1-5; 7 bases are shared with TRBD1. Germline trimming cut 6 bases from V and 9 bases from J; bases unmatched to any gene: 12. The CDR3 contains 14 residues. Germline V gene lookup returns CDR1 SGHKS and CDR2 YYEKEE (reference sequence).

V usage is TRBV29-1 and J usage is TRBJ1-1, with D hard to call. The ends were cut back, 1 base at V and 1 base at J, with 7 bases in the middle. The CDR3 runs to 13 residues. From germline, CDR1 is SQVTM and CDR2 ANQGSEA. CDR3 coding DNA: TGCAGCGTTGAAGGTTGCGGGAACACTGAAGCTTTCTTT. This encodes CSVEGCGNTEAFF.

The sample holds many counts of this clonotype. Written as DNA, the CDR3 is TGTGCCAGCAGCTTGGGGCCGGATGAGCAGTTCTTC. Its protein is CASSLGPDEQFF. The genes are TRBV5-4 and TRBJ2-1; D not certain. Trimming removed 0 bases from V and 8 bases from J, with 6 bases in between. The CDR3 has 12 amino acids. Germline V gene data show CDR1 as SGHNT and CDR2 as YYREEE (reference sequence).

About this clonotype itself: It may be a read error: a sequence one base away is much more abundant. Lacking the conserved final phenylalanine or tryptophan, this CDR3 likely reflects a read error. J is TRBJ1-1 and V is TRBV11-2; maybe TRBD1 (6 bases). V was shortened by 5 bases and J by 7 bases, with 8 bases between the two germline ends. The length of the CDR3 is 11 residues. CDR1 is SGHAT, CDR2 FQNNGV, per germline. The CDR3 protein is CASSPDSEAFS. The CDR3 DNA sequence: TGTGCCAGCAGCCCGGACAGTGAAGCTTTCTCT.

V and J are TRBV6-2 or TRBV6-3 and TRBJ1-1, with D maybe TRBD1 (5 bases). This CDR3 contains 14 residues. The germline gives CDR1 MNHEY, CDR2 SVGEGT. V lost 4 bases and J 6 bases, leaving 15 bases between the germline ends. CDR3 DNA: TGTGCCAGCAGTTGCGCAGGGACGGCCTCTGAAGCTTTCTTT. This sequence encodes CASSCAGTASEAFF.

Worth noting for this clonotype: Since a much larger clone is just one base distant, this may be a read error. J is TRBJ1-1 and V is TRBV29-1, with D unresolved. The CDR3 is 13 residues long. Germline CDR1 is SQVTM and CDR2 is ANQGSEA. CDR3 loop: CNVVGWLDTEAFF. The CDR3 region has the DNA TGCAACGTTGTAGGCTGGCTTGACACTGAAGCTTTCTTT. Full variable domain (outside the CDR3, taken from reference TRBV29-1 and TRBJ1-1): SAVISQKPSRDICQRGTSLTIQCQVDSQVTMMFWYRQQPGQSLTLIATANQGSEATYESGFVIDKFPISRPNLTFSTLTVSNMSPEDSSIYLCNVVGWLDTEAFFGQGTRLTVV.

This clonotype is a singleton in its sample. One end of the junction is discordant with germline, which a read error may explain. The V gene is TRBV11-1, the J gene TRBJ2-3; 9 nucleotides line up with TRBD2. Germline CDR1 reads SGHAT; CDR2 reads FQDESV (reference sequence). This CDR3 is built from 17 residues. CDR3: CASSLATSGSRGDTHYF. The CDR3 DNA follows: TGCGCCAGCAGCTTGGCGACTAGCGGTTCGAGGGGGGATACGCACTATTTT. The full variable domain, its missing parts supplied by reference TRBV11-1 and TRBJ2-3, is EAEVAQSPRYKITEKSQAVAFWCDPISGHATLYWYRQILGQGPELLVQFQDESVVDDSQLPKDRFSAERLKGVDSTLKIQPAELGDSAMYLCASSLATSGSRGDTHYFGPGTRLTVL.

This clonotype appeared a few times. The genes are TRBV28 and TRBJ1-2; a weak D match, TRBD1 (5 bases). This CDR3 comprises 13 residues. Germline assignment: CDR1 MDHEN and CDR2 SYDVKM. The V and J ends lost 4 bases and 5 bases respectively, with 11 bases between them. DNA for the CDR3: TGTGCCAGCAGTTCCGGGGCGACGTATGGCTACACCTTC. Translating gives CASSSGATYGYTF.

Worth noting for this clonotype: Since a much larger clone is just one base distant, this may be a read error. V is TRBV29-1 and J is TRBJ2-7, with 14 bases lining up with TRBD2. Looked up from germline, CDR1 is SQVTM and CDR2 is ANQGSEA. The ends lost 7 bases at V and 6 bases at J; junction bases unmatched: 14. The CDR3 contains 16 residues. The CDR3 DNA is TGCAGCGGGACGGTTCCGGGGACTAGCGGGAGTTGCGAGCAGTACTTC. Translation gives CSGTVPGTSGSCEQYF.

This clonotype was seen a handful of times. J is TRBJ1-1 and V is TRBV11-2; unclear D gene. Trimming took off 0 bases at V and 6 bases at J, with 17 bases between the two ends. CDR1 and CDR2 (germline): SGHAT, FQNNGV. The CDR3 is 16 amino acids. DNA for the CDR3: TGTGCCAGCAGCTTAGATCTCGACGGTCCGGGAGCTGAAGCTTTCTTT. It is translated as CASSLDLDGPGAEAFF.

The chain links TRBV6-5 to TRBJ2-1, with D perhaps TRBD1 (5 bases). The V gene lost 2 bases and the J gene lost 1 base, with 6 bases spanning the gap. Germline loops: CDR1 MNHEY, CDR2 SVGAGI. The CDR3 has 14 residues. The CDR3: CASSYAGSYNEQFF. For the CDR3, the DNA is TGTGCCAGCAGTTACGCAGGGTCCTACAATGAGCAGTTCTTC.

Concerning this clonotype: It may be a read error: a sequence one base away is much more abundant. The chain links TRBV29-1 to TRBJ1-1; the D is unclear. V dropped 7 bases and J dropped 4 bases, with 16 bases sitting between them. Germline V gene lookup returns CDR1 SQVTM and CDR2 ANQGSEA. The CDR3 runs to 13 residues. The CDR3 DNA sequence: TGCAGCGCAAAAGGGTCGTTGAGCACTGAAGCTTTCTTT. This codes for CSAKGSLSTEAFF.

The table lists this clonotype with many counts. The genes are TRBV6-2 or TRBV6-3 and TRBJ2-3; 12 bases match TRBD2. The V and J ends lost 6 bases and 10 bases, in that order; junction bases with no gene match: 8. This CDR3 comprises 14 residues. Germline V gives CDR1 MNHEY, CDR2 SVGEGT. CDR3 nucleotide sequence: TGTGCCAGCAGACCGGGACTAGCGGGTTGGGCGCAGTATTTT. It specifies CASRPGLAGWAQYF.

A word on this clonotype: This may arise from a read error, as a much more abundant clone is one base away. The CDR3 coding sequence is TGTGCCAGCATCCGGCGGGGGTACGAGCAGTACTTC. This encodes CASIRRGYEQYF. The rearrangement joins TRBV11-2 to TRBJ2-7; TRBD2 matches at 7 bases. CDR1 is SGHAT, CDR2 FQNNGV, per germline. J was trimmed by 4 bases and V by 7 bases; bases with no gene match: 4. CDR3 length equals 12 residues.

This clonotype came up many times. This chain links TRBV4-3 with TRBJ1-6; D unclear. The germline V gene has CDR1 LGHNA and CDR2 YSLEER. This CDR3 is 19 amino acids long. V dropped 0 bases and J dropped 1 base, with 16 bases sitting between them. The DNA of the CDR3 is TGCGCCAGCAGCCAAGATGTTTTAGTGCGGGATTCCTATAATTCACCCCTCCACTTT. This sequence encodes CASSQDVLVRDSYNSPLHF.

Remarks on this clonotype: This may come from a read error, since a much larger clone is one base off. This rearrangement joins TRBV6-5 to TRBJ2-2, with D perhaps TRBD1 (6 bases). Germline lookup yields CDR1 MNHEY and CDR2 SVGAGI. The CDR3 is 15 amino acids. This CDR3 reads CTSSHRGGPAGELFF. CDR3 bases: TGTACCAGCAGCCACCGAGGGGGTCCGGCCGGGGAGCTGTTTTTT.

This chain uses TRBV5-1 with TRBJ2-5; TRBD1 might be the D (5 bases). Trimming pared 4 bases from V and 5 bases from J, leaving 18 bases between. Germline V gene sequence: CDR1 SGHRS, CDR2 YFSETQ. The CDR3 sequence is 15 residues long. The CDR3 DNA sequence: TGCGCCAGCAGCATGGAAACAGGTCCGCAGGAGACCCAGTACTTC. It specifies CASSMETGPQETQYF. Variable domain in full (rest from reference TRBV5-1 and TRBJ2-5): KAGVTQTPRYLIKTRGQQVTLSCSPISGHRSVSWYQQTPGQGLQFLFEYFSETQRNKGNFPGRFSGRQFSNSRSEMNVSTLELGDSALYLCASSMETGPQETQYFGPGTRLLVL.

In the case of this clonotype: A much larger clone differs by one base, so this may be a read error. This sequence joins TRBV29-1 and TRBJ1-2, with 7 bases identical to TRBD1. The V gene's germline CDR1 is SQVTM and CDR2 ANQGSEA. The trim removed 4 bases at V and 4 bases at J, leaving 3 bases unmatched. The CDR3 sequence is 12 residues long. The CDR3 DNA follows: TGCAGCGTTGTGCAGGGGGGCTATGGCTACACCTTC. As protein: CSVVQGGYGYTF.

In regard to this clonotype: A read error may produce the germline difference seen at one junction end. The gene calls are TRBV5-1 and TRBJ2-3; D may be TRBD1 (6 bases). The germline V gene encodes CDR1 SGHRS and CDR2 YFSETQ. This CDR3 contains 14 residues. As DNA, the CDR3 is TGCGCCAGCAACTTGGGACAAACGGGAGATACGCAGTATTTT. Its protein product is CASNLGQTGDTQYF.

The rearrangement joins TRBV28 to TRBJ1-5; TRBD1 matches 9 bases. This CDR3 contains 18 residues. The ends lost 4 bases at V and 0 bases at J; junction bases unmatched: 10. From germline, CDR1 is MDHEN and CDR2 SYDVKM. CDR3 amino acids: CASSSTGGSKYSNQPQHF. The CDR3 DNA reads as TGTGCCAGCAGTTCAACAGGGGGCTCTAAGTATAGCAATCAGCCCCAGCATTTT.

The count of this clonotype is one. Because the CDR3's place on the DNA is in doubt, the DNA is left out and the CDR3 is given as listed by TCRdb. The rearrangement joins TRBV29-1 to TRBJ1-5; TRBD1 was called by the table and not checked on the DNA. The CDR3 numbers 12 amino acids, ends counted. CDR1 and CDR2 (germline): SQVTM, ANQGSEA. The CDR3 sequence is CSVGGGNQPQRF.

Worth noting for this clonotype: A junction boundary mismatches the germline segment, possibly from a read error. This chain links TRBV11-1 with TRBJ2-7; 7 bases are shared with TRBD1. The CDR3 covers 13 residues. The germline V gene encodes CDR1 SGHAT and CDR2 FQDESV (reference sequence). CDR3: CVSRGKLSYKQYF. CDR3 nucleotide sequence: TGTGTCAGCAGGGGGAAGCTATCCTACAAGCAGTACTTC.

In DNA, the CDR3 is TGTGCCAGCAGTTACGTTGGGGATACCCAGTACTTC. This sequence encodes CASSYVGDTQYF. V and J are TRBV6-2 or TRBV6-3 and TRBJ2-5; D gene uncertain. The CDR3 loop spans 12 amino acids. The germline CDR1 and CDR2 sequences are MNHEY and SVGEGT. The V end lost 2 bases, the J end lost 8 bases, and 9 bases lay between the germline ends.

This clonotype was seen at least ten times. V is TRBV5-4 and J is TRBJ2-1; no definite D call. The V end was cut by 3 bases, the J end by 0 bases, with 10 bases between. This CDR3 has 15 amino acids. CDR1 SGHNT and CDR2 YYREEE come from the germline V gene (reference sequence). CDR3 residues: CASSSGPSSYNEQFF. CDR3 DNA sequence: TGTGCCAGCAGCTCGGGTCCCAGCTCCTACAATGAGCAGTTCTTC.

In regard to this clonotype: This may stem from a read error, because a much larger clone lies one nucleotide away. The chain carries TRBV29-1 and TRBJ2-5; TRBD1 might be the D (6 bases). Germline V gene sequence: CDR1 SQVTM, CDR2 ANQGSEA. This CDR3 region has 14 residues. V was pared by 4 bases and J by 10 bases, with 22 bases between. CDR3 protein: CSVGLTGSAGNQYF. The CDR3 region has the DNA TGCAGCGTTGGCTTAACAGGGTCGGCCGGGAACCAGTACTTC.